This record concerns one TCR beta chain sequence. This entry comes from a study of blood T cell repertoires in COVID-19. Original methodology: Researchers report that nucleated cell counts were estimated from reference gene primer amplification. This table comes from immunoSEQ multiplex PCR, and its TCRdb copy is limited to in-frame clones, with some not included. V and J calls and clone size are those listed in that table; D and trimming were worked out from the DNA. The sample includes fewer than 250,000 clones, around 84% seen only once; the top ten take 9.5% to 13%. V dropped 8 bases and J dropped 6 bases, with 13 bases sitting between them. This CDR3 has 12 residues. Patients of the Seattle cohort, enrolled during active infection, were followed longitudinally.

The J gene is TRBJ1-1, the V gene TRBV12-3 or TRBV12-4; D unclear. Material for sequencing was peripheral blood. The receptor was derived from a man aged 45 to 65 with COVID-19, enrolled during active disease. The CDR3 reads CASSEPPAEAFF. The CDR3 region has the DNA TGTGCCAGCTCCGAACCCCCGGCTGAAGCTTTCTTT.